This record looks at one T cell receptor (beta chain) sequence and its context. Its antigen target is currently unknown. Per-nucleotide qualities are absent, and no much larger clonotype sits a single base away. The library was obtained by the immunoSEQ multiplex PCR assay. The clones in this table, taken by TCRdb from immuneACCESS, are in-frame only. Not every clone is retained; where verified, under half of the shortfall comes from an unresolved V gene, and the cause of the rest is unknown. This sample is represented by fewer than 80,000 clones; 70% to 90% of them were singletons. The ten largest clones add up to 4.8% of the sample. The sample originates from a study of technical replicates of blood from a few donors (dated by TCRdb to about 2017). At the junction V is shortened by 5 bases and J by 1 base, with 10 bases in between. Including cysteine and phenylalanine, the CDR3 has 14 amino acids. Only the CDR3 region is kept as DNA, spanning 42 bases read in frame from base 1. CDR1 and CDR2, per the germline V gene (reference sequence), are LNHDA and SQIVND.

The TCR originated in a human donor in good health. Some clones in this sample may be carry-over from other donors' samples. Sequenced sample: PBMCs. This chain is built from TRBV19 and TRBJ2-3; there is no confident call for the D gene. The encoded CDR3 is CASSGLLGTDTQYF. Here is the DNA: TGTGCCAGTAGTGGCCTTCTCGGCACAGATACGCAGTATTTT.